The 13 T cell receptor beta chains presented below share a single source sample, sequenced in a study of identical twins. TCRdb independently ran MiXCR on the 5' RACE reads; one entry per CDR3 protein. This sample has 500,000 to 550,000 distinct CDR3 sequences, with 20% to 25% found just once. The sample was also linked to a second study, of yellow fever vaccine responses in identical twins.

Material: CD4+ T cells sorted from blood. The receptors originated from a woman younger than 35 in good health.

The CDR3 here is CASTRLGHEGPTQYF. The CDR3 bases are TGTGCCAGCACAAGACTCGGGCATGAAGGTCCTACGCAGTATTTT. The chain uses TRBV6-1 and TRBJ2-3; D remains ambiguous. Trimming removed 7 bases from V and 8 bases from J, with 22 bases in between. Germline V gives CDR1 MNHNS, CDR2 SASEGT. The CDR3 is 15 residues long.

The rearrangement links TRBV12-3 or TRBV12-4 to TRBJ2-1; 7 bases fit TRBD2. The CDR3 spans 15 residues. J lost 3 bases, V lost 2 bases, and 4 bases had no gene match. CDR3 amino acids: CASSLMVAGYNEQFF. In DNA, the CDR3 is TGTGCCAGCAGTTTAATGGTAGCGGGCTACAATGAGCAGTTCTTC.

This clonotype was observed a handful of times. The V and J genes are TRBV15 and TRBJ2-2, with D perhaps matching TRBD2 (6 bases). Germline V gene sequence: CDR1 LNHNV, CDR2 YYDKDF (reference sequence). The V gene lost 0 bases and the J gene lost 0 bases, with 8 bases spanning the gap. The CDR3 is 16 amino acids. The CDR3 loop reads CATSREGTANTGELFF. DNA for the CDR3: TGTGCCACCAGCAGAGAAGGGACTGCGAACACCGGGGAGCTGTTTTTT.

In this sample, this clonotype turned up a few times. The chain is built from TRBV3-1 and TRBJ2-2; TRBD2 agrees at 9 bases. There are 16 residues in the CDR3. Germline V gene data show CDR1 as LGHDT and CDR2 as YNNKEL (reference sequence). Trimming cost V 3 bases and J 3 bases; bases outside gene matches: 5. CDR3: CASSHAIAGDTGELFF. The DNA of the CDR3 is TGTGCCAGCAGCCACGCCATAGCGGGAGACACCGGGGAGCTGTTTTTT.

The genes are TRBV29-1 and TRBJ2-7; 12 nucleotides match TRBD1. CDR1 is SQVTM, CDR2 ANQGSEA, per germline. V shed 2 bases, J shed 5 bases, and the junction held 1 base outside the gene matches. The CDR3 has 13 residues. This CDR3 reads CSVERDRGHEQYF. In DNA form, the CDR3 reads TGCAGCGTTGAAAGGGACAGGGGGCACGAGCAGTACTTC.

The rearrangement joins TRBV3-1 to TRBJ1-2, with D unresolved. The V gene's germline CDR1 is LGHDT and CDR2 YNNKEL (reference sequence). CDR3 length equals 12 residues. Trimming removed 1 base at V and 4 bases at J, with 4 bases between. This CDR3 is CASSQAPYGYTF. The CDR3 bases are TGTGCCAGCAGCCAAGCGCCCTATGGCTACACCTTC. The complete variable domain, with remaining parts taken from reference TRBV3-1 and TRBJ1-2, reads DTAVSQTPKYLVTQMGNDKSIKCEQNLGHDTMYWYKQDSKKFLKIMFSYNNKELIINETVPNRFSPKSPDKAHLNLHINSLELGDSAVYFCASSQAPYGYTFGSGTRLTVV.

Only a few counts were recorded for this clonotype. The J gene is TRBJ2-2, the V gene TRBV20-1; tentative D call: TRBD1 (6 bases). This CDR3 has 15 residues. CDR1 and CDR2 from the germline V gene are DFQATT and SNEGSKA (reference sequence). Trimming pared 0 bases from V and 6 bases from J, leaving 14 bases between. The CDR3 nucleotides read TGCAGTGCTAGAGAACAGGGTTTTAGGGCCGGGGAGCTGTTTTTT. Translating gives CSAREQGFRAGELFF.

The V gene is TRBV10-3, the J gene TRBJ2-1; 14 bases line up with TRBD2. This CDR3 has 20 amino acids. CDR1 and CDR2 (germline): ENHRY, SYGVKD. J was trimmed by 1 base and V by 4 bases; bases with no gene match: 12. The CDR3 here is CAISGGLGLAGVESYNEQFF. DNA of the CDR3: TGTGCCATCAGTGGCGGACTGGGACTAGCGGGGGTAGAATCCTACAATGAGCAGTTCTTC.

This clonotype was observed a handful of times. The chain couples TRBV20-1 to TRBJ2-7; TRBD2 matches 10 bases. V was pared by 5 bases and J by 7 bases, with 8 bases of the junction left unmatched. Per the germline V gene, CDR1 is DFQATT and CDR2 is SNEGSKA (reference sequence). The CDR3 is made up of 13 amino acids. In DNA, the CDR3 is TGCAGTGCTGGGGGACTAGCGCCGAAAGAGCAGTACTTC. Amino acid sequence: CSAGGLAPKEQYF.

A few counts support this clonotype. J is TRBJ1-5 and V is TRBV2; D is undetermined. Trimming removed 4 bases from V and 2 bases from J, with 15 bases in between. The CDR3 is made up of 16 amino acids. CDR1 is SNHLY and CDR2 is FYNNEI in the germline V gene. CDR3 sequence: CASSVQRGKGNQPQHF. The DNA of the CDR3 is TGTGCCAGCAGTGTACAGCGGGGAAAGGGCAATCAGCCCCAGCATTTT.

CDR3 sequence reads: CASLKIQNTGELFF. Here the CDR3 DNA reads TGTGCCAGCCTCAAAATACAGAACACCGGGGAGCTGTTTTTT. The J gene is TRBJ2-2, the V gene TRBV7-2; D not certain. Trimming removed 8 bases from V and 1 base from J, with 11 bases in between. This CDR3 is built from 14 residues. Germline V gene sequence: CDR1 SGHTA, CDR2 FQGNSA. The full variable domain, completed using reference TRBV7-2 and TRBJ2-2, is GAGVSQSPSNKVTEKGKDVELRCDPISGHTALYWYRQSLGQGLEFLIYFQGNSAPDKSGLPSDRFSAERTGGSVSTLTIQRTQQEDSAVYLCASLKIQNTGELFFGEGSRLTVL.

This clonotype was observed a few times. J is TRBJ1-6 and V is TRBV7-2; D call uncertain. This CDR3 spans 14 amino acids. The germline V and J ends were trimmed by 2 bases and 4 bases, with 6 bases remaining between them. Germline-derived CDR1 and CDR2 are SGHTA and FQGNSA. The CDR3 protein is CASSLKHYNSPLHF. The DNA for the CDR3 is TGTGCCAGCAGCTTAAAACATTATAATTCACCCCTCCACTTT.

This clonotype has more than one count but fewer than ten. The chain recombines TRBV19 with TRBJ2-5; D uncertain. CDR3 size: 14 residues. Germline loops: CDR1 LNHDA, CDR2 SQIVND (reference sequence). Trimming took off 1 base at V and 2 bases at J, with 8 bases between the two ends. For the CDR3, the DNA is TGTGCCAGTAGTATAGGCCAGTCTCAAGAGACCCAGTACTTC. Encoded protein: CASSIGQSQETQYF.